The 8 T cell receptor beta chains below all came from one sample that was sequenced in a study of blood T cell repertoires in COVID-19 (dated by TCRdb to about 2020). The library was made by the immunoSEQ multiplex PCR assay. Entries here come from immuneACCESS through TCRdb and include only in-frame sequences with V and J called. Some clones fail to appear in such tables; in the studies checked, an unresolved V gene covers under half of the shortfall, and the cause of the remainder is unknown. Recorded for this sample are some 330,000 clones; roughly 90% of them occurred a single time. The ten largest clones take up approximately 17% of the sample. The sequenced material came from PBMCs or T cells enriched from blood (not recorded which). Source of these receptors: a young woman who had recovered from COVID-19.

This clone was detected once. CDR3 in DNA: TGTGCCAGCAGGAAAAGACAGGGGGCAGGCAATGAGCAGTTCTTC. Protein: CASRKRQGAGNEQFF. This chain connects TRBV2 to TRBJ2-1; 10 bases are a match to TRBD1. This CDR3 is 15 amino acids long. The germline V gene encodes CDR1 SNHLY and CDR2 FYNNEI. V shed 6 bases, J shed 6 bases, and the junction held 8 bases outside the gene matches.

A single count supports this clone. This rearrangement joins TRBV11-2 to TRBJ1-6; maybe TRBD1 (5 bases). The CDR3 spans 16 residues. CDR1 and CDR2 (germline): SGHAT, FQNNGV. V lost 1 base and J 2 bases, leaving 9 bases between the germline ends. Here the CDR3 reads CASSLGVRAYNSPLHF. CDR3 nucleotides: TGTGCCAGCAGCTTAGGAGTCAGGGCCTATAATTCACCCCTCCACTTT.

V and J are TRBV7-6 and TRBJ2-7; D is undetermined. Looked up from germline, CDR1 is SGHVS and CDR2 is FNYEAQ. The length of the CDR3 is 14 residues. Trimming took 1 base from V and 11 from J, leaving 18 bases between them. The CDR3 is CASSLGTGWAMEYF. CDR3 DNA sequence: TGTGCCAGCAGCTTAGGTACTGGGTGGGCTATGGAGTACTTC. The variable domain in full, with the rest retrieved from reference TRBV7-6 and TRBJ2-7, is GAGVSQSPRYKVTKRGQDVALRCDPISGHVSLYWYRQALGQGPEFLTYFNYEAQQDKSGLPNDRFSAERPEGSISTLTIQRTEQRDSAMYRCASSLGTGWAMEYFGPGTRLTVT.

The rearrangement links TRBV5-1 to TRBJ1-1, with D possibly matching TRBD1 (5 bases). The length of the CDR3 is 15 residues. Germline V lookup: CDR1 SGHRS, CDR2 YFSETQ. V was cut by 1 base and J by 5 bases, with 15 bases left in between. The CDR3 DNA is TGCGCCAGCAGCTTGACGTCAGGGTCCTGGACTGAAGCTTTCTTT. Translation gives CASSLTSGSWTEAFF. Complete variable domain (other parts from reference TRBV5-1 and TRBJ1-1): KAGVTQTPRYLIKTRGQQVTLSCSPISGHRSVSWYQQTPGQGLQFLFEYFSETQRNKGNFPGRFSGRQFSNSRSEMNVSTLELGDSALYLCASSLTSGSWTEAFFGQGTRLTVV.

The chain couples TRBV4-2 to TRBJ1-5, with 8 bases matching TRBD1. V trimming: 1 base; J trimming: 7 bases; junction bases outside the gene matches: 9. Per the germline V gene, CDR1 is LGHNA and CDR2 is YNFKEQ. The CDR3 is 16 amino acids. The CDR3 bases are TGTGCCAGCAGCCAAGGGACAGGGAGGGGAGAACAGCCCCAGCATTTT. Translation: CASSQGTGRGEQPQHF.

This chain links TRBV4-1 with TRBJ2-3, with D possibly being TRBD2 (6 bases). The CDR3 consists of 15 residues. V lost 1 base to trimming and J lost 1 base, with 9 bases between them. Germline V gene data show CDR1 as MGHRA and CDR2 as YSYEKL. DNA of the CDR3: TGCGCCAGCAGCCAAGCACTAGCTGGCACAGATACGCAGTATTTT. This sequence encodes CASSQALAGTDTQYF.

CDR3 sequence (DNA): TGTGCCAGCAGCTTGACGGTTAACAATGAGCAGTTCTTC. Translated, it gives CASSLTVNNEQFF. J is TRBJ2-1 and V is TRBV5-6; D is ambiguous. The germline CDR1 and CDR2 sequences are SGHDT and YYEEEE. The V gene lost 1 base and the J gene lost 5 bases, with 7 bases spanning the gap. The CDR3 covers 13 residues.

The chain recombines TRBV24-1 with TRBJ1-4, with 9 bases fitting TRBD1. Germline-derived CDR1 and CDR2 are KGHDR and SFDVKD. J lost 3 bases, V lost 10 bases, and 2 bases had no gene match. This CDR3 has 13 amino acids. The CDR3 loop is CATTGGPNEKLFF. In nucleotides, the CDR3 is TGTGCCACGACAGGGGGACCTAATGAAAAACTGTTTTTT.